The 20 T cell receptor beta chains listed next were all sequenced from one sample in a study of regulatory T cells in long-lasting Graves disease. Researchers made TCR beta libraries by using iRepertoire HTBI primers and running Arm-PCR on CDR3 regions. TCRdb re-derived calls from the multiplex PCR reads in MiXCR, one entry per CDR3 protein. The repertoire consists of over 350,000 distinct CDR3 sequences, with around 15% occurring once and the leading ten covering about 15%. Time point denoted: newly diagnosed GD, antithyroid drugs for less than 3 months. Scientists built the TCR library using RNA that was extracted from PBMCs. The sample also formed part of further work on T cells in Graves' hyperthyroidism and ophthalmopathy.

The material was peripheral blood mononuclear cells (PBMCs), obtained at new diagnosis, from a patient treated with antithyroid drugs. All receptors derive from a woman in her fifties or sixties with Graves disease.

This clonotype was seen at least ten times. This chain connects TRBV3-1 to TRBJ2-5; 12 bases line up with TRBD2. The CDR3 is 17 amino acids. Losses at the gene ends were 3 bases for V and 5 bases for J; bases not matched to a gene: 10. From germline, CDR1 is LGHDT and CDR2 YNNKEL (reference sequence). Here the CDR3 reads CASSQAPSGRAGETQYF. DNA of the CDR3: TGTGCCAGCAGCCAGGCCCCTAGCGGGAGGGCCGGGGAGACCCAGTACTTC.

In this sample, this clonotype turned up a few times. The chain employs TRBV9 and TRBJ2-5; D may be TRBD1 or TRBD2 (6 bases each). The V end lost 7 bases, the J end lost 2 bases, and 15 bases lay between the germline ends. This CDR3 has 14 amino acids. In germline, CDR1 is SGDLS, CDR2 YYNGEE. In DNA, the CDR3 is TGTGCCAGCGGAGGAGGGGGTCCGCAAGAGACCCAGTACTTC. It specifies CASGGGGPQETQYF.

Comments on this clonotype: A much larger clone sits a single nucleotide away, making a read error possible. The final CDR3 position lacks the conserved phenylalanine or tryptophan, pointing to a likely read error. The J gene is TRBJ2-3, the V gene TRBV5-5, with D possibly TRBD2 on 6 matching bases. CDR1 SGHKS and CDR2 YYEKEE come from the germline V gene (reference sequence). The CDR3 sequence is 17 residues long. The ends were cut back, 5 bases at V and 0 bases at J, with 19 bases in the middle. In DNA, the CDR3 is TGTGCCAGCAGTTTGTCCCCGGGACTGGGTAGCACAGATACGCAGTATCTT. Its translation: CASSLSPGLGSTDTQYL.

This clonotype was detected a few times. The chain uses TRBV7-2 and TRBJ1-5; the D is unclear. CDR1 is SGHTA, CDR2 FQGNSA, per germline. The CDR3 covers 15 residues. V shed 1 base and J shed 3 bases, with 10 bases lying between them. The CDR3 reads CASSLESSNNQPQHF. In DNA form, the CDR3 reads TGTGCCAGCAGCTTAGAATCCAGCAACAATCAGCCCCAGCATTTT.

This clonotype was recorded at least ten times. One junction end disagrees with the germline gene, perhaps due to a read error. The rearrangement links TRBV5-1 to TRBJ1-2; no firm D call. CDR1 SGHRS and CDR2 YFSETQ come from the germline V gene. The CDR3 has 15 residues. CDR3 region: CASSFQLSRGYGYTF. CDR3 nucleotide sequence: TGTGCCAGCAGCTTCCAGTTGTCTCGAGGGTATGGCTACACCTTC.

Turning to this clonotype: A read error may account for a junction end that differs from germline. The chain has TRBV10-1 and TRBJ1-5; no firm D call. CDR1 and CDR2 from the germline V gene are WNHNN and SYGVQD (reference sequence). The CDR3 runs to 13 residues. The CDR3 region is CTSSERVPQPQHF. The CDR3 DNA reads TGCACCAGCAGTGAAAGGGTCCCGCAGCCCCAGCATTTT.

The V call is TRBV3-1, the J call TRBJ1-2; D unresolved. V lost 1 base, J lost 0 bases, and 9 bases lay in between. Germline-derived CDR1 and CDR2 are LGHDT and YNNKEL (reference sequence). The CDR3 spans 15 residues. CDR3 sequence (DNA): TGTGCCAGCAGCCAAGCCCCAGGAGCTAACTATGGCTACACCTTC. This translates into CASSQAPGANYGYTF. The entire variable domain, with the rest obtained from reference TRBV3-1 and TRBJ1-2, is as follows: DTAVSQTPKYLVTQMGNDKSIKCEQNLGHDTMYWYKQDSKKFLKIMFSYNNKELIINETVPNRFSPKSPDKAHLNLHINSLELGDSAVYFCASSQAPGANYGYTFGSGTRLTVV.

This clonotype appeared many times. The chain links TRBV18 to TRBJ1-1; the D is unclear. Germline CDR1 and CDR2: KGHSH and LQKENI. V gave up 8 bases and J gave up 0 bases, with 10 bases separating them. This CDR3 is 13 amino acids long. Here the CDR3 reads CASSFLLNTEAFF. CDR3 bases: TGTGCCAGCAGCTTTCTTCTGAACACTGAAGCTTTCTTT.

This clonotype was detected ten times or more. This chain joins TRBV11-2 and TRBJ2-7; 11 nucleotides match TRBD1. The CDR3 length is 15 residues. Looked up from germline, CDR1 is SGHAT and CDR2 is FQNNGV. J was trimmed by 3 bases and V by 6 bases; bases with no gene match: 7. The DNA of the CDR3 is TGTGCCAGCAGTTCAGCCGGGACAGGGGGCTACGAGCAGTACTTC. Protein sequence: CASSSAGTGGYEQYF.

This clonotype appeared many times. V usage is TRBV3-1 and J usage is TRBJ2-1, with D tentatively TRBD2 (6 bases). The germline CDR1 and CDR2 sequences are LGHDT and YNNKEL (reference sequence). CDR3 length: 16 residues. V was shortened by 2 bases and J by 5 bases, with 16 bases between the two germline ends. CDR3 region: CASSQLPGTVNNEQFF. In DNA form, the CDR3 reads TGTGCCAGCAGCCAACTGCCCGGGACTGTGAACAATGAGCAGTTCTTC.

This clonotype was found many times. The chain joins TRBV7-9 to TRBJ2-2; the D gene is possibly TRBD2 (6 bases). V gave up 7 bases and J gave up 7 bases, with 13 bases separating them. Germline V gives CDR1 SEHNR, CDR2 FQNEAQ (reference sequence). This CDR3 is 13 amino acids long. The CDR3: CASMIRGYGELFF. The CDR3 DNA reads TGTGCCAGCATGATACGGGGGTACGGGGAGCTGTTTTTT.

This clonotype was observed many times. DNA of the CDR3: TGTGCCAGCAGTTTGGGCTCAGGGAACACCGGGGAGCTGTTTTTT. Translating gives CASSLGSGNTGELFF. The rearrangement links TRBV28 to TRBJ2-2; D is ambiguous. The germline CDR1 and CDR2 sequences are MDHEN and SYDVKM. The CDR3 extends over 15 amino acids. The germline V and J ends were trimmed by 3 bases and 1 base, with 9 bases remaining between them.

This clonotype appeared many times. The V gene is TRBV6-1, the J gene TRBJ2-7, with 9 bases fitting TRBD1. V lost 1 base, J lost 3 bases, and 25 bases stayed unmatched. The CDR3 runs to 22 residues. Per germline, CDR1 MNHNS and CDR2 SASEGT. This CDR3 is CASSEERTGAWGSLGVLYEQYF. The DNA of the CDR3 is TGTGCCAGCAGTGAAGAAAGGACAGGGGCATGGGGCAGCCTCGGGGTCCTCTACGAGCAGTACTTC.

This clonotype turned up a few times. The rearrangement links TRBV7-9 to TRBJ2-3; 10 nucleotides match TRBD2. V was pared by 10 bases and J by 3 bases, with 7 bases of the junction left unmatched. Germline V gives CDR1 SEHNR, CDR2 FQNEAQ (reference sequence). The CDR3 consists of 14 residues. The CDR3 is CATYLAGVTDTQYF. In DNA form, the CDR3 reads TGTGCCACCTACCTAGCGGGAGTGACAGATACGCAGTATTTT. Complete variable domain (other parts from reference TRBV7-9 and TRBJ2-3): DTGVSQNPRHKITKRGQNVTFRCDPISEHNRLYWYRQTLGQGPEFLTYFQNEAQLEKSRLLSDRFSAERPKGSFSTLEIQRTEQGDSAMYLCATYLAGVTDTQYFGPGTRLTVL.

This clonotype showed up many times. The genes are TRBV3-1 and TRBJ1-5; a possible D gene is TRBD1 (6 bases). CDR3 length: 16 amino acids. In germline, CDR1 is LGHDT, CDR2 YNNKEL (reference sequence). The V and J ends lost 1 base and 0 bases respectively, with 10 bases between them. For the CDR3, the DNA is TGTGCCAGCAGCCAAGGGGGGGCGTCTAGCAATCAGCCCCAGCATTTT. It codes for CASSQGGASSNQPQHF.

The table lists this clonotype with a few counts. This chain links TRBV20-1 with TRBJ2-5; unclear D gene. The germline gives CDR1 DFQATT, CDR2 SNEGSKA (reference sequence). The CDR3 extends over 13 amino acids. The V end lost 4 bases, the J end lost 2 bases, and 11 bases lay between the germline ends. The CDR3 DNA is TGCAGTGCTAAGACTTCCGCTCAAGAGACCCAGTACTTC. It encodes CSAKTSAQETQYF.

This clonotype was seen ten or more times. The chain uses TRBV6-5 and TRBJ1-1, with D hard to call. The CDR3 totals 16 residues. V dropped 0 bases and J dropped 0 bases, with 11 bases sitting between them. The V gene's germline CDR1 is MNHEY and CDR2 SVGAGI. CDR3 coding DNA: TGTGCCAGCAGTTACTCAGACATCCCCATGAACACTGAAGCTTTCTTT. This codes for CASSYSDIPMNTEAFF.

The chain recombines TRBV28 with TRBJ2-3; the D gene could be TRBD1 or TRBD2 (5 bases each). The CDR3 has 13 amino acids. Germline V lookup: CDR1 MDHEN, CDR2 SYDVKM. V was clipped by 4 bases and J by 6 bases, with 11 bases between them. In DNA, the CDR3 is TGTGCCAGCAGTTGGGGGTATAGGGATACGCAGTATTTT. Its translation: CASSWGYRDTQYF.

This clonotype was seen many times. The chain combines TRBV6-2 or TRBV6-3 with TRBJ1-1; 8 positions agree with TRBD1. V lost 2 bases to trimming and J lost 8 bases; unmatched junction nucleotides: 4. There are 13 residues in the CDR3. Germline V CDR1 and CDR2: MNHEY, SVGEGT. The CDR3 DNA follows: TGTGCCAGCAGTTACGCCCGGGACAGGGAAGCTTTCTTT. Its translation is CASSYARDREAFF.

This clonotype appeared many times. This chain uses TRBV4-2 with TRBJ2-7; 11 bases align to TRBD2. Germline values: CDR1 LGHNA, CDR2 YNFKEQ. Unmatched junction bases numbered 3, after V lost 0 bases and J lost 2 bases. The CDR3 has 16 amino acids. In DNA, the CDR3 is TGTGCCAGCAGCCAAGACCTAGCGGGAGGCCCCTACGAGCAGTACTTC. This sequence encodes CASSQDLAGGPYEQYF.